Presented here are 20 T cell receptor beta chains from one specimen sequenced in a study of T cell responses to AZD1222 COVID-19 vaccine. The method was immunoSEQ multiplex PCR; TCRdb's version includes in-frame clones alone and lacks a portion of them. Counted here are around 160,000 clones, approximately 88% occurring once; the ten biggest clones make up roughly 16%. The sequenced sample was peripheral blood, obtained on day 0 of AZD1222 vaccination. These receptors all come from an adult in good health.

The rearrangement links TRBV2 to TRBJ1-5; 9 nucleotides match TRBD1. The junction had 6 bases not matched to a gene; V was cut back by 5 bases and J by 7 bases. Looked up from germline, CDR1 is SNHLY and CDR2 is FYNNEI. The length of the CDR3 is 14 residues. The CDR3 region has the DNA TGTGCCAGCAGTCTGGGACAGGGTAAGCAGCCCCAGCATTTT. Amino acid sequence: CASSLGQGKQPQHF.

The CDR3 spells CASSSTTSLRELFF. CDR3 coding DNA: TGTGCCAGCAGTTCTACGACTAGCTTGCGGGAGCTGTTTTTT. The V gene is TRBV3-1 (or the pseudogene TRBV3-2), the J gene TRBJ2-2; TRBD2 agrees at 7 bases. In germline, CDR1 is LGHDT, CDR2 YNNKEL (reference sequence). The CDR3 covers 14 residues. With 6 bases clipped from V and 9 bases from J, the junction kept 10 bases outside the gene matches.

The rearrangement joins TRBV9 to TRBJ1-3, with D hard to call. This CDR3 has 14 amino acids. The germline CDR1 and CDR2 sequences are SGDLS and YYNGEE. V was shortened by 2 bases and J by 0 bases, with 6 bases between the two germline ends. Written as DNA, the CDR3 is TGTGCCAGCAGCGTTGGGCACTCTGGAAACACCATATATTTT. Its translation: CASSVGHSGNTIYF.

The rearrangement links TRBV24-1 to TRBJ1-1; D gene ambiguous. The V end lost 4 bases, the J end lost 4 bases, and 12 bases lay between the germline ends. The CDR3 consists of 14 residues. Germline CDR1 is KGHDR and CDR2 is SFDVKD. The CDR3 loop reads CATSEARHSTEAFF. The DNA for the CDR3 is TGTGCCACCAGTGAAGCAAGGCATAGCACTGAAGCTTTCTTT.

The CDR3 DNA is TGTGCCAGCAGTAAGGGGATGGTCTACGAGCAGTACTTC. Translation gives CASSKGMVYEQYF. The chain couples TRBV25-1 to TRBJ2-7; a weak D match, TRBD1 (5 bases). The CDR3 length is 13 residues. The germline CDR1 and CDR2 sequences are MGHDK and SYGVNS. The V end lost 5 bases, the J end lost 3 bases, and 11 bases lay between the germline ends.

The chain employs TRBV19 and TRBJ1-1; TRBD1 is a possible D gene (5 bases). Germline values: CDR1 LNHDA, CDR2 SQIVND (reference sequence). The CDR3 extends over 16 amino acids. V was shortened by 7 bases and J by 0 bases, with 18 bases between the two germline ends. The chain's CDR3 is CASTRVGGIMNTEAFF. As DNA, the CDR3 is TGTGCCAGTACTCGGGTGGGGGGGATCATGAACACTGAAGCTTTCTTT.

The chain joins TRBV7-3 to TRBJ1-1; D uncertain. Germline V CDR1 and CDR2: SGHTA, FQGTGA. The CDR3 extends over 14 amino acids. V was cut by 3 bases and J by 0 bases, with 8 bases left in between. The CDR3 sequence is CASSLEPLNTEAFF. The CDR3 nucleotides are TGTGCCAGCAGCTTGGAGCCTCTGAACACTGAAGCTTTCTTT. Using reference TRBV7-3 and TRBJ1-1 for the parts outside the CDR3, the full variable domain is GAGVSQTPSNKVTEKGKYVELRCDPISGHTALYWYRQSLGQGPEFLIYFQGTGAADDSGLPNDRFFAVRPEGSVSTLKIQRTERGDSAVYLCASSLEPLNTEAFFGQGTRLTVV.

The CDR3 DNA follows: TGTGCCAGCTCACCAGGACAGGACTCCTACGAGCAGTACTTC. This sequence encodes CASSPGQDSYEQYF. The genes are TRBV18 and TRBJ2-7; 7 bases agree with TRBD1. J gave up 0 bases and V 2 bases, and 1 base lay outside the gene matches. Germline values: CDR1 KGHSH, CDR2 LQKENI. The length of the CDR3 is 14 residues.

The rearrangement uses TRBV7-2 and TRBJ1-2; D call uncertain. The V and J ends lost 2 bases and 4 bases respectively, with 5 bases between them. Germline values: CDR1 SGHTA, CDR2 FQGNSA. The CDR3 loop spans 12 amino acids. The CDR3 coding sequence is TGTGCCAGCAGCTTACCCACCTATGGCTACACCTTC. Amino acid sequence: CASSLPTYGYTF.

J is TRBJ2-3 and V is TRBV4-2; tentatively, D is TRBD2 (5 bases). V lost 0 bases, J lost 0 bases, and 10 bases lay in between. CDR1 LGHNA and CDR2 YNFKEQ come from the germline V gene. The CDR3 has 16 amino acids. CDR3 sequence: CASSQDQAASTDTQYF. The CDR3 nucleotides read TGTGCCAGCAGCCAAGATCAAGCGGCTAGCACAGATACGCAGTATTTT.

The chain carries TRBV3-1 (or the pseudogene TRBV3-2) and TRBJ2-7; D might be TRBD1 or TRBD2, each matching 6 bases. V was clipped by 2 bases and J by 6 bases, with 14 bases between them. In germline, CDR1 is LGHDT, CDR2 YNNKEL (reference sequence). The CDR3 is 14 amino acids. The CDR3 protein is CASSQHGGRGEQYF. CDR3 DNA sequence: TGTGCCAGCAGCCAACACGGGGGCAGGGGCGAGCAGTACTTC.

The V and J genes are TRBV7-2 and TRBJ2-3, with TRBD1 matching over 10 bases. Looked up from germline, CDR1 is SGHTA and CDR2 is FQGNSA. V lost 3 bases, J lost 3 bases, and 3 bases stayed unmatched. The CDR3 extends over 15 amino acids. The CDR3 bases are TGTGCCAGCAGCTTCAGACAGGGGGCGACAGATACGCAGTATTTT. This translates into CASSFRQGATDTQYF.

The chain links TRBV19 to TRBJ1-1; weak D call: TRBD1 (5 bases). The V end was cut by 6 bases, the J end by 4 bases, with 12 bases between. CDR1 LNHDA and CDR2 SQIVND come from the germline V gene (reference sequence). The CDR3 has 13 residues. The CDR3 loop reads CASRMQGSTEAFF. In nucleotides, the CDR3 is TGTGCCAGTAGAATGCAGGGATCCACTGAAGCTTTCTTT.

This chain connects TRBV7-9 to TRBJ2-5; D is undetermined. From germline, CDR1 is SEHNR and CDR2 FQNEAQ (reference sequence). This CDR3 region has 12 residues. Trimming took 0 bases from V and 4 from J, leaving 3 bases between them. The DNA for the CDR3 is TGTGCCAGCAGCTTAGCCAGAGAGACCCAGTACTTC. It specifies CASSLARETQYF.

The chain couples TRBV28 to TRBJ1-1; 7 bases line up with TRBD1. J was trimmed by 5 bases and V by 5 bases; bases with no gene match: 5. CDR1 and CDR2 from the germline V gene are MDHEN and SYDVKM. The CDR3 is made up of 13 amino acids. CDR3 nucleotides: TGTGCCAGCAGTCCTGACAGGGTGACTGAAGCTTTCTTT. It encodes CASSPDRVTEAFF.

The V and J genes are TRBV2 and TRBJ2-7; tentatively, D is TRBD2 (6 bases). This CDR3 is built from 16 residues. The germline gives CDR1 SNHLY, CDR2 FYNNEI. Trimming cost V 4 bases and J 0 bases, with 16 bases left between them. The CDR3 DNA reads TGTGCCAGCAGTGTACCCCCTGGGGGGACCTCCTACGAGCAGTACTTC. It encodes CASSVPPGGTSYEQYF.

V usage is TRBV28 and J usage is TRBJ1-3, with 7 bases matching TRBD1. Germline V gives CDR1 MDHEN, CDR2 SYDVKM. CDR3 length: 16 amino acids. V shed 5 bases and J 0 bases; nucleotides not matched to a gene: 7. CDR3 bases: TGTGCCAGCAGTCTCCAGGGGGTATTCTCTGGAAACACCATATATTTT. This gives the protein CASSLQGVFSGNTIYF.

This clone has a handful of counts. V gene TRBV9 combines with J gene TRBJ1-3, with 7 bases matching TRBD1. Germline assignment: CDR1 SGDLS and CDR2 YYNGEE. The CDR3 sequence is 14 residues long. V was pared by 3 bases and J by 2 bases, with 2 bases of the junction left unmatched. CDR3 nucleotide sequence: TGTGCCAGCAGCGATCAGGGGGCTGGAAACACCATATATTTT. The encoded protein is CASSDQGAGNTIYF. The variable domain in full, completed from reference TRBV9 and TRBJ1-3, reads DSGVTQTPKHLITATGQRVTLRCSPRSGDLSVYWYQQSLDQGLQFLIQYYNGEERAKGNILERFSAQQFPDLHSELNLSSLELGDSALYFCASSDQGAGNTIYFGEGSWLTVV.

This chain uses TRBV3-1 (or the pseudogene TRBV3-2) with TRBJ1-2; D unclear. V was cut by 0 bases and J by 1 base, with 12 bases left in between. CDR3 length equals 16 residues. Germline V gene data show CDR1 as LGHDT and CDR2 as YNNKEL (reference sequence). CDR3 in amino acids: CASSQDHWTVNYGYTF. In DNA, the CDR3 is TGTGCCAGCAGCCAAGATCATTGGACGGTTAACTATGGCTACACCTTC.

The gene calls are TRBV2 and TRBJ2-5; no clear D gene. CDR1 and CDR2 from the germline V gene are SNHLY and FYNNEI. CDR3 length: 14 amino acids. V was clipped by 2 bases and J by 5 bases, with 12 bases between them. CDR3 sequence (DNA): TGTGCCAGCAGTGAATCTATAGTTCGCGAGACCCAGTACTTC. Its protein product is CASSESIVRETQYF.